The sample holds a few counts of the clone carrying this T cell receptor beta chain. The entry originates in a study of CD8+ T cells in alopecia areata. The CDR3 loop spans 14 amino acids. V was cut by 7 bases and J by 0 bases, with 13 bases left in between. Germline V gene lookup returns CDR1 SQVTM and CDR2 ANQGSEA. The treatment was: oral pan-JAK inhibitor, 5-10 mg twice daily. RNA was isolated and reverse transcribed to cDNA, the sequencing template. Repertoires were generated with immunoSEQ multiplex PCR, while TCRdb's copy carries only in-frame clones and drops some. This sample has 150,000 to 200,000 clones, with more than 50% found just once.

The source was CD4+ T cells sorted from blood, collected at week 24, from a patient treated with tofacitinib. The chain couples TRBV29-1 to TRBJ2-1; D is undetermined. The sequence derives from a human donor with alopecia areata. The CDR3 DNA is TGCAGCGGTGCCAGGCAGAGCTCCTACAATGAGCAGTTCTTC. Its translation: CSGARQSSYNEQFF.